This T cell receptor (beta chain) emerged from a study of neoadjuvant nivolumab and ipilimumab in lung cancer. The length of the CDR3 is 14 residues. V shed 0 bases and J shed 10 bases, with 15 bases lying between them. Germline V gene lookup returns CDR1 LNHNV and CDR2 YYDKDF (reference sequence). Study-wide results and limits: From pretherapy to surgery, tumor richness and clonality rose with dual therapy. Pretherapy blood TCR richness correlated positively with resected tumor richness. Only a small number of samples underwent TCR sequencing.

With regard to this clone: The antigen is unknown.

The method was immunoSEQ multiplex PCR; TCRdb's version includes in-frame clones alone and lacks a portion of them. The sample includes about 18,000 clones, around three quarters of them seen just once. The sample in question was tumor tissue, obtained after neoadjuvant nivolumab, alone or with ipilimumab, at or shortly before surgery. This receptor was taken from an adult with non-small cell lung cancer. The rearrangement joins TRBV15 to TRBJ1-2; D remains unclear. The CDR3 nucleotides read TGTGCCACCAGCAGAGATTATGAGGATTTAAACTACACCTTC. Its protein is CATSRDYEDLNYTF.